This T cell receptor (beta chain) was retrieved from a study of OX40 agonist ivuxolimab in advanced cancers. For the study at large: Subjects had a mean age of about 60 years, with a range of roughly 20 to 80; just over 80% were male.

This table comes from immunoSEQ multiplex PCR, and its TCRdb copy is limited to in-frame clones, with some not included. The data show just over 90,000 clones, about 90% seen once. Sample: CD4+ or CD8+ T cells sorted from blood, taken in a trial of the OX40 agonist ivuxolimab. This TCR derives from an adult with an advanced solid tumor such as melanoma, head and neck, liver or kidney cancer.

The CDR3: CASTREISGANVLTF. The CDR3 DNA follows: TGTGCCAGCACCCGGGAGATCTCTGGGGCCAACGTCCTGACTTTC. The rearrangement links TRBV6-1 to TRBJ2-6, with a tentative D call TRBD2 (6 bases). V was trimmed by 7 bases and J by 0 bases, leaving 10 bases between them. This CDR3 spans 15 amino acids. Per germline, CDR1 MNHNS and CDR2 SASEGT.